This T cell receptor beta chain was obtained from a study of response to subunit inactivated influenza vaccine. The germline gives CDR1 SGHNT, CDR2 YENEEA. V lost 2 bases and J lost 0, with 8 bases in between. The length of the CDR3 is 15 residues. TCRdb ran MiXCR on the RT-PCR reads and lists one entry per CDR3 protein. Of approximately 500,000 distinct CDR3 sequences listed, roughly 13% were seen once; the top ten hold 13%. The receptor's source is a man over 45 who received an inactivated influenza vaccine. The sample consisted of PBMCs from blood, taken 40 to 50 days after vaccination. The V call is TRBV11-3, the J call TRBJ2-4; unclear D gene. CDR3: CASSLQDLAKNIQYF. The DNA for the CDR3 is TGTGCCAGCAGCTTACAGGATCTAGCCAAAAACATTCAGTACTTC. Combining the CDR3 with reference TRBV11-3 and TRBJ2-4 gives the whole variable domain EAGVVQSPRYKIIEKKQPVAFWCNPISGHNTLYWYLQNLGQGPELLIRYENEEAVDDSQLPKDRFSAERLKGVDSTLKIQPAELGDSAVYLCASSLQDLAKNIQYFGAGTRLSVL.